This T cell receptor (beta chain) derives from a study of T cell responses to AZD1222 COVID-19 vaccine. About this clone: Its target is unknown.

Data came from immunoSEQ multiplex PCR; TCRdb stores just in-frame clones and leaves some out. The sample contains about 120,000 clones, approximately 90% of which appear only once. General study findings and limits: Along spike, vaccine-associated CD4 TCRs were found throughout, with dominance at 160-218 and 743-854. Donors were mostly white British, more females; clonal diversity possibly underestimated. In all cases, repertoires were sampled only after the peak T cell response. Per reports, nearly half of all spike-specific TCRs target regions that are unmutated in variants.

The TCR was taken from an adult in good health. The source was peripheral blood, collected on day 0 of AZD1222 vaccination.

The CDR3 sequence: CASSSENTLHF. The CDR3 DNA is TGTGCCAGCAGCTCAGAGAATACCCTCCACTTT. This chain joins TRBV5-6 and TRBJ1-6; D gene ambiguous. Trimming cost V 3 bases and J 14 bases, with 9 bases left between them. The germline V gene has CDR1 SGHDT and CDR2 YYEEEE. This CDR3 has 11 amino acids.